Listed below are T cell receptor beta chains from one sample, sequenced in a study of OX40 agonist ivuxolimab in advanced cancers. Libraries were prepared by immunoSEQ multiplex PCR; TCRdb keeps only in-frame clonotypes and omits some of them. The data show some 80,000 clones, roughly 90% seen once. The starting material was CD4+ or CD8+ T cells sorted from blood, obtained in a trial of the OX40 agonist ivuxolimab. The receptors were sampled from an adult with an advanced solid tumor such as melanoma, head and neck, liver or kidney cancer. Each CDR3 is given with its conserved first and last residue. A D gene is named only where the DNA matches it firmly. Not every row has a clone size; where given, it reads once, few, many or a size class.

-	TRBJ2-1	-	TRBV5-1	CASSGGGVLVDEQFF	TGCGCCAGCAGCGGTGGCGGGGTTTTAGTCGATGAGCAGTTCTTC
-	TRBJ2-3	-	TRBV2	CASGRGQTTDTQYF	TGTGCCAGCGGGAGGGGACAGACCACAGATACGCAGTATTTT
-	TRBJ1-5	-	TRBV7-8	CASSFGNPYQPQHF	TGTGCCAGCAGCTTCGGAAACCCCTATCAGCCCCAGCATTTT
TRBD1	TRBJ2-5	-	TRBV5-1	CASSPGQGLKETQYF	TGCGCCAGCAGCCCCGGACAGGGTTTAAAAGAGACCCAGTACTTC
-	TRBJ1-5	-	TRBV23-1	CASSQSRGRSNQPQHF	TGCGCCAGCAGTCAATCCAGGGGCAGAAGCAATCAGCCCCAGCATTTT
-	TRBJ2-2	-	TRBV9	CASSVRTVGTGELFF	TGTGCCAGCAGCGTACGGACCGTAGGCACCGGGGAGCTGTTTTTT
TRBD1	TRBJ1-2	-	TRBV19	CATTRSGGAHYGYTF	TGTGCCACCACCCGGTCAGGGGGCGCCCACTATGGCTACACCTTC
-	TRBJ1-2	-	TRBV30	CALRLLDGYTF	TGTGCCTTGAGACTCCTCGATGGCTACACCTTC
-	TRBJ2-1	-	TRBV5-1	CASSLGAADEQFF	TGCGCCAGCAGCTTGGGGGCTGCGGATGAGCAGTTCTTC
-	TRBJ2-7	-	TRBV10-1	CASSESQGPLYEQYF	TGCGCCAGCAGTGAGTCCCAGGGGCCCCTCTACGAGCAGTACTTC
TRBD2	TRBJ2-7	-	TRBV7-2	CASSLLAGASHEQYF	TGTGCCAGCAGCCTGCTAGCGGGGGCCTCCCACGAGCAGTACTTC
-	TRBJ1-1	-	TRBV14	CASSQDRTLPSFF	TGTGCCAGCAGCCAGGACCGGACACTTCCCTCTTTCTTT
-	TRBJ2-5	-	TRBV28	CASRKQGPETQYF	TGTGCCAGCAGGAAACAGGGACCAGAGACCCAGTACTTC
-	TRBJ1-1	-	TRBV29-1	CSAGQLNTEAFF	TGCAGCGCCGGACAGTTGAACACTGAAGCTTTCTTT
TRBD2	TRBJ2-5	-	TRBV19	CATRGKGRGEETQYF	TGTGCCACTCGGGGGAAGGGCCGGGGGGAAGAGACCCAGTACTTC
-	TRBJ2-3	-	TRBV6-5	CASSRRVTDTQYF	TGTGCCAGCAGCCGCAGGGTAACAGATACGCAGTATTTT
TRBD1	TRBJ2-3	-	TRBV30	CAWHPRGFGSDTQYF	TGTGCCTGGCACCCCAGGGGGTTTGGGTCAGATACGCAGTATTTT
TRBD1	TRBJ1-3	-	TRBV7-2	CASSPWGTAGGGNTIYF	TGTGCCAGCAGCCCCTGGGGGACAGCGGGCGGGGGAAACACCATATATTTT
-	TRBJ2-1	-	TRBV18	CASSGQRGPNEQFF	TGTGCCAGCTCAGGGCAAAGAGGTCCCAATGAGCAGTTCTTC
-	TRBJ1-1	-	TRBV7-9	CASSLSVNTEAFF	TGTGCCAGCAGCTTAAGTGTGAACACTGAAGCTTTCTTT
TRBD2	TRBJ2-5	-	TRBV5-4	CASSIAGGQETQYF	TGTGCCAGCAGCATAGCGGGGGGCCAAGAGACCCAGTACTTC
-	TRBJ2-3	-	TRBV5-1	CASSMRSWARASTDTQYF	TGCGCCAGCAGCATGCGTTCTTGGGCCCGTGCTAGCACAGATACGCAGTATTTT
-	TRBJ2-2	-	TRBV27	CASSLRPSRNTGELFF	TGTGCCAGCAGTTTGCGTCCCTCGAGGAACACCGGGGAGCTGTTTTTT
-	TRBJ2-2	-	TRBV27	CASSSPGTPGRGTGELFF	TGTGCCAGCAGTTCCCCTGGGACACCGGGTCGTGGAACCGGGGAGCTGTTTTTT
TRBD2	TRBJ2-3	-	TRBV6-4	CASSALPSGGADTQYF	TGTGCCAGCAGTGCCCTACCTAGCGGGGGCGCAGATACGCAGTATTTT
-	TRBJ1-3	-	TRBV7-6	CASSLGTSGNTIYF	TGTGCCAGCAGCCTCGGGACATCTGGAAACACCATATATTTT
TRBD2	TRBJ2-3	-	TRBV10-1	CASSPMAGADTQYF	TGCGCCAGCAGCCCGATGGCGGGGGCAGATACGCAGTATTTT
-	TRBJ2-7	-	TRBV2	CATTAGLAYEQYF	TGTGCCACCACAGCGGGTCTTGCCTACGAGCAGTACTTC
TRBD1	TRBJ2-7	once	TRBV19	CASSIDKTRDRGYEQYF	TGTGCCAGTAGTATTGATAAAACCCGGGACAGGGGTTACGAGCAGTACTTC
-	TRBJ1-1	-	TRBV25-1	CASSPGVTEAFF	TGTGCCAGCAGTCCAGGAGTCACTGAAGCTTTCTTT
-	TRBJ2-7	-	TRBV28	CASSSSGLTYEQYF	TGTGCCAGCAGTTCGAGCGGCCTAACCTACGAGCAGTACTTC
-	TRBJ2-2	-	TRBV29-1	CSVESPRRGGAATGELFF	TGCAGCGTTGAGAGTCCTCGACGGGGCGGGGCGGCCACCGGGGAGCTGTTTTTT
TRBD1	TRBJ1-1	-	TRBV6-5	CASSWDRANTEAFF	TGTGCCAGCAGTTGGGACAGGGCCAACACTGAAGCTTTCTTT
-	TRBJ1-5	-	TRBV29-1	CSGGDGSNQPQHF	TGCAGCGGGGGAGATGGGAGCAATCAGCCCCAGCATTTT
-	TRBJ2-1	-	TRBV5-6	CASSKTSIATYNEQFF	TGTGCCAGCAGCAAAACTAGTATAGCGACCTACAATGAGCAGTTCTTC
-	TRBJ1-1	-	TRBV7-3	CASSRDINTEAFF	TGTGCCAGCAGCAGAGACATCAACACTGAAGCTTTCTTT
TRBD1	TRBJ2-1	-	TRBV29-1	CSAGTGKRNEQFF	TGCAGCGCGGGGACAGGGAAGAGGAATGAGCAGTTCTTC
TRBD1	TRBJ2-5	-	TRBV5-1	CASSLAGTGASSTQYF	TGCGCCAGCAGCTTGGCCGGGACAGGGGCGAGCTCGACCCAGTACTTC
TRBD1	TRBJ1-2	-	TRBV7-6	CASSSGGPSYGYTF	TGTGCCAGCAGTTCAGGGGGTCCCTCCTATGGCTACACCTTC
TRBD1	TRBJ1-3	-	TRBV19	CASRPPGQGNRYTIYF	TGTGCCAGTAGACCCCCGGGACAGGGCAACCGGTACACCATATATTTT
-	TRBJ1-6	few	TRBV6-5	CASSYEGRENSPLHF	TGTGCCAGCAGTTACGAGGGAAGGGAAAATTCACCCCTCCACTTT
-	TRBJ2-6	-	TRBV2	CASSESRASGANVLTF	TGTGCCAGCAGTGAGTCTCGGGCTTCTGGGGCCAACGTCCTGACTTTC